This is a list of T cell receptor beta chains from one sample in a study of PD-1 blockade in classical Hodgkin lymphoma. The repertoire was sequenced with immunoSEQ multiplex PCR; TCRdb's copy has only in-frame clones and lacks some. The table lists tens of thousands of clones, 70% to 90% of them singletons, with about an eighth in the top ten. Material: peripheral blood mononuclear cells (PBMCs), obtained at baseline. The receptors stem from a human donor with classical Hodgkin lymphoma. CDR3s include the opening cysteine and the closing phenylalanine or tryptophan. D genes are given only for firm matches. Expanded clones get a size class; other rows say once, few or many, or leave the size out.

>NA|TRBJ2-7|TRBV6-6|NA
TGTGCCAGCAGCCGAAGGGCCCGGGACGAGCAGTACTTC
CASSRRARDEQYF
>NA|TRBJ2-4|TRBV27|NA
TGTGCCAGCTCCTGGAGAGGGGGGAGGGCCAAAAACATTCAGTACTTC
CASSWRGGRAKNIQYF
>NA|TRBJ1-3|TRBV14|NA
TGTGCCAGCAAGAGGGGGAACCTCGGAAACACCATATATTTT
CASKRGNLGNTIYF
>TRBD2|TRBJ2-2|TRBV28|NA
TGTGCCAGCAGAAATAGCGGGGGTACGGACGGGGAGCTGTTTTTT
CASRNSGGTDGELFF
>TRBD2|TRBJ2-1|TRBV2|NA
TGTGCCACGGGTGGGACTAGCGCTTACGGTGAGCAGTTCTTC
CATGGTSAYGEQFF
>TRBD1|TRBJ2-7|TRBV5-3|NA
TGTGCCAGCAGCCCCGGGACAGGGAAAGACGAGCAGTACTTC
CASSPGTGKDEQYF
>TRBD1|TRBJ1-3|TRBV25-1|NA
TGTGCCAGCGGGAGACAGGGGGAAGGAAACACCATATATTTT
CASGRQGEGNTIYF
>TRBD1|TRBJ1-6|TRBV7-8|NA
TGTGCCAGCAGCTTCCCTATGGGACAGCCTAATTCACCCCTCCACTTT
CASSFPMGQPNSPLHF
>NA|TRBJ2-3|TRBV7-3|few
TGTGCCAGAGAGGGGGCAGATACGCAGTATTTT
CAREGADTQYF
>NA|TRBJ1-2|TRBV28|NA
TGTGCCAGCAGTTTACCAGGACGGCGCTATGGCTACACCTTC
CASSLPGRRYGYTF
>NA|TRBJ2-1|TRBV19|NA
TGTGCCAGTGGGCTGAATGAGCAGTTCTTC
CASGLNEQFF
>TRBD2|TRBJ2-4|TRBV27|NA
TGTGCCAGCAGTTTATATAGGAGCGGGGACGCCAAAAACATTCAGTACTTC
CASSLYRSGDAKNIQYF
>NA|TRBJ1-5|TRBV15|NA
TGTGCCACCAGCAGAGACACCAATAGCAATCAGCCCCAGCATTTT
CATSRDTNSNQPQHF
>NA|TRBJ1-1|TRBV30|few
TGTGCCTGGTCGAGGAACACTGAAGCTTTCTTT
CAWSRNTEAFF
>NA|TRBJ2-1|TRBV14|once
TGTGCCAGTTCGAAGGTGTCCTACAATGAGCAGTTCTTC
CASSKVSYNEQFF
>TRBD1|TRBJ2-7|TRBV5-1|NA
TGCGCCAGCAGCTTGGTCCCTACCGGGACAGGCTCCTACGAGCAGTACTTC
CASSLVPTGTGSYEQYF
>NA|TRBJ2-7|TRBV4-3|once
TGCGCCAGCAGCCAAGCCATTGACATGGCTCGGGAGCAGTACTTC
CASSQAIDMAREQYF
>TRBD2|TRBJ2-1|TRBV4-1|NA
TGCGCCAGCAGCCAAGGACATGCGACTAGCGGTTACAATGAGCAGTTCTTC
CASSQGHATSGYNEQFF
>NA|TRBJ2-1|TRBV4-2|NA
TGTGCCAGCAGCCAGGAATGGGACCACTACAATGAGCAGTTCTTC
CASSQEWDHYNEQFF
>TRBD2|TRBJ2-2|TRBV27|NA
TGTGCCAGCAGTTTCCTAGCGGGGTTTGTCGGGGAGCTGTTTTTT
CASSFLAGFVGELFF
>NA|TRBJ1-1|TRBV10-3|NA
TGTGCCAGCACCCCAGCCAAAGGGGACACCGCTGAAGCTTTCTTT
CASTPAKGDTAEAFF
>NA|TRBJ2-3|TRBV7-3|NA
TGTGCCAGCAGCTTATTATACCACACAGATACGCAGTATTTT
CASSLLYHTDTQYF
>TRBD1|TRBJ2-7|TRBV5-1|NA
TGCGCCAGCAGCGGGGGACAGGTCCTACCCTACGAGCAGTACTTC
CASSGGQVLPYEQYF
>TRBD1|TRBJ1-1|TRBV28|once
TGTGCCAGCAGTCCCAGGGGGGTAAACACTGAAGCTTTCTTT
CASSPRGVNTEAFF
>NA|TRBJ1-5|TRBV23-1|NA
TGCGCCAGCGGGGTGGTAAGGGGCTGTCAGCCCCAGCATTTT
CASGVVRGCQPQHF
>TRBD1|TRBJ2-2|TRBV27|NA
TGTGCCAGCAGTCCGGGACAGGGATACACCGGGGAGCTGTTTTTT
CASSPGQGYTGELFF
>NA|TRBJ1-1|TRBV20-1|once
TGCAGTGCTACCGACGGGTTCGAAGCTTTCTTT
CSATDGFEAFF
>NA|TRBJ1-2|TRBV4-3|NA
TGCGCCAGCAGCCAAGGGCCCAGGAACTATGGCTACACCTTC
CASSQGPRNYGYTF
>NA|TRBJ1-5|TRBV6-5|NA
TGTGCCAGCAGTTACTCCGGACGGAAAAATCAGCCCCAGCATTTT
CASSYSGRKNQPQHF
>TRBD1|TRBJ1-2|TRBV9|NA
TGTGCCAGCAGCATTCCGAGGGACAGGGGATCCTATGGCTACACCTTC
CASSIPRDRGSYGYTF
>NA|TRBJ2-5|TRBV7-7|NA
TGTGCCAGCAGCTCCCCTTTGGAAGAGACCCAGTACTTC
CASSSPLEETQYF
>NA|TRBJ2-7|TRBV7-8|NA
TGTGCCAGCAGGGGTCGGGGCGAGCAGTACTTC
CASRGRGEQYF